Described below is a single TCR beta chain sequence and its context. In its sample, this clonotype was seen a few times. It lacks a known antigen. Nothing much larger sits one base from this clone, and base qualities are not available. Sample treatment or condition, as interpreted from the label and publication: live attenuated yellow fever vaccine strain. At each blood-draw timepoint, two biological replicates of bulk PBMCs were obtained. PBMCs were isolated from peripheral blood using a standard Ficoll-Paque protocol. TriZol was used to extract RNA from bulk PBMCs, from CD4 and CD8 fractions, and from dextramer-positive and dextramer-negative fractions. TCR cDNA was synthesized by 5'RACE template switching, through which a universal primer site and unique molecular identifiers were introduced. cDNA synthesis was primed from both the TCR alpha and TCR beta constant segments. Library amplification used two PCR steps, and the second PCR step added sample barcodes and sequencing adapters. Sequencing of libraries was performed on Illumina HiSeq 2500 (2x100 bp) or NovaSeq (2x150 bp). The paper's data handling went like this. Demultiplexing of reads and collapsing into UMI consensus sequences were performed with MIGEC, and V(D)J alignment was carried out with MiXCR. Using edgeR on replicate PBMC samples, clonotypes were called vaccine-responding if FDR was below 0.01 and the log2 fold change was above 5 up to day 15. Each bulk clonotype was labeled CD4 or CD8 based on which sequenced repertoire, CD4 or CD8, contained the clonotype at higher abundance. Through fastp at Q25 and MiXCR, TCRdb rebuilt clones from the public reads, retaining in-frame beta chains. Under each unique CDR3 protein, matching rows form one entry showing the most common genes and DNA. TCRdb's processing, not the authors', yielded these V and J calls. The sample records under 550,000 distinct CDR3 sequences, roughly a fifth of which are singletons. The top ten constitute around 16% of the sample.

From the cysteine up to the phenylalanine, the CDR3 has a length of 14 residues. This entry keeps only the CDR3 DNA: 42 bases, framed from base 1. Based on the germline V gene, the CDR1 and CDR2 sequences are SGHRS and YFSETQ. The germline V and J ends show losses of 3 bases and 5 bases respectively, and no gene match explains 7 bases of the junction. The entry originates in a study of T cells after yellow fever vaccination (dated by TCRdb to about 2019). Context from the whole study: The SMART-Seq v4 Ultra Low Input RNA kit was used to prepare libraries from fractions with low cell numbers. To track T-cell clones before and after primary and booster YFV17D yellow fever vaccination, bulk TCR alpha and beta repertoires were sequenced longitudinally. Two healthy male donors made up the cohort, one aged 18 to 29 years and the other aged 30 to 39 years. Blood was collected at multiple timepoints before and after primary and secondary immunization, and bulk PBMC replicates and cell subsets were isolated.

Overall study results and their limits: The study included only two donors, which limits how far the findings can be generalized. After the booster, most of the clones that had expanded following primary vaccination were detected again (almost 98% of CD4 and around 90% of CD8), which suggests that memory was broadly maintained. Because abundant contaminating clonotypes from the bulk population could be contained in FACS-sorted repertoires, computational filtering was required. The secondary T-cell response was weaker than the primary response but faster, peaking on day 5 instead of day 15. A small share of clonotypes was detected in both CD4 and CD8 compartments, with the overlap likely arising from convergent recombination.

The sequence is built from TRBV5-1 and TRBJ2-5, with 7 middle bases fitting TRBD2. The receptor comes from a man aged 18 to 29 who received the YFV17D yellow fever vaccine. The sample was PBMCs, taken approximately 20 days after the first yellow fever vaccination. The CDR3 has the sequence CASSWGGPRETQYF. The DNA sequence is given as TGCGCCAGCAGCTGGGGGGGTCCCCGGGAGACCCAGTACTTC. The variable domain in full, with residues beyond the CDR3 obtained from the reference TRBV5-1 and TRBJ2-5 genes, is KAGVTQTPRYLIKTRGQQVTLSCSPISGHRSVSWYQQTPGQGLQFLFEYFSETQRNKGNFPGRFSGRQFSNSRSEMNVSTLELGDSALYLCASSWGGPRETQYFGPGTRLLVL.